The 16 T cell receptor beta chains below all came from one sample that was sequenced in a study of cytomegalovirus exposure and HLA in healthy donors. Some clones are missing from TCRdb's copy, which holds only in-frame ones; the method was immunoSEQ multiplex PCR. This sample has 150,000 to 200,000 clones; about 82% occur once, and the top ten carry over 2%. The source material was PBMCs. The receptor set was obtained from a young man in good health and CMV-seropositive.

The rearrangement joins TRBV9 to TRBJ2-5, with 14 positions matching TRBD2. The CDR3 length is 16 residues. The V gene's germline CDR1 is SGDLS and CDR2 YYNGEE. V shed 4 bases and J 3 bases; nucleotides not matched to a gene: 5. This chain's CDR3 is CASSPRGLAGEETQYF. The CDR3 bases are TGTGCCAGCAGCCCCCGGGGACTAGCGGGGGAAGAGACCCAGTACTTC.

This chain connects TRBV27 to TRBJ2-2; no clear D. The CDR3 is 14 residues long. Looked up from germline, CDR1 is MNHEY and CDR2 is SMNVEV (reference sequence). V was cut by 0 bases and J by 4 bases, with 6 bases left in between. CDR3 in amino acids: CASSLSTGTGELFF. CDR3 nucleotides: TGTGCCAGCAGTTTATCAACTGGCACCGGGGAGCTGTTTTTT.

CDR3 protein: CASRGVLSTDTQYF. CDR3 DNA: TGTGCCAGCCGGGGGGTCCTCAGCACAGATACGCAGTATTTT. The chain links TRBV7-9 to TRBJ2-3; TRBD2 matches 7 bases. This CDR3 has 14 amino acids. With 8 bases clipped from V and 0 bases from J, the junction kept 5 bases outside the gene matches. The V gene's germline CDR1 is SEHNR and CDR2 FQNEAQ (reference sequence).

The chain recombines TRBV5-5 with TRBJ1-5; TRBD1 agrees at 7 bases. This CDR3 comprises 15 residues. The V and J ends lost 3 bases and 4 bases, in that order; junction bases with no gene match: 7. Per the germline V gene, CDR1 is SGHKS and CDR2 is YYEKEE (reference sequence). The CDR3 is CASSYRQGDNQPQHF. The DNA of the CDR3 is TGTGCCAGCAGCTATCGACAGGGTGATAATCAGCCCCAGCATTTT.

This clone has a single count. The chain uses TRBV29-1 and TRBJ1-2; 10 nucleotides align to TRBD1. Germline-derived CDR1 and CDR2 are SQVTM and ANQGSEA. The CDR3 runs 12 residues. V was pared by 5 bases and J by 6 bases, with 3 bases of the junction left unmatched. Here the CDR3 reads CSVTGTGDGYTF. In nucleotides, the CDR3 is TGCAGCGTTACCGGGACAGGGGATGGCTACACCTTC.

Regarding this clone: The sample carries other DNA sequences with the same CDR3. The rearrangement joins TRBV19 to TRBJ1-5, with D perhaps TRBD1 (6 bases). CDR1 is LNHDA, CDR2 SQIVND, per germline (reference sequence). This CDR3 comprises 15 residues. The germline V and J ends were trimmed by 3 bases and 0 bases, with 9 bases remaining between them. The chain's CDR3 is CASSIAGASNQPQHF. Here the CDR3 DNA reads TGTGCCAGTAGTATTGCAGGGGCTAGCAATCAGCCCCAGCATTTT. Complete variable domain (other parts from reference TRBV19 and TRBJ1-5): DGGITQSPKYLFRKEGQNVTLSCEQNLNHDAMYWYRQDPGQGLRLIYYSQIVNDFQKGDIAEGYSVSREKKESFPLTVTSAQKNPTAFYLCASSIAGASNQPQHFGDGTRLSIL.

This clone was picked up a small number of times. This chain connects TRBV27 to TRBJ1-2; 9 nucleotides line up with TRBD1. Germline values: CDR1 MNHEY, CDR2 SMNVEV (reference sequence). The V and J ends lost 5 bases and 4 bases, in that order; junction bases with no gene match: 2. CDR3 length: 13 amino acids. The CDR3 nucleotides are TGTGCCAGCAGTGACAGGGGGGGCTATGGCTACACCTTC. Residues: CASSDRGGYGYTF.

This rearrangement joins TRBV5-6 to TRBJ1-6, with D possibly TRBD1 on 5 matching bases. The CDR3 has 16 residues. Germline loops: CDR1 SGHDT, CDR2 YYEEEE. The germline V and J ends were trimmed by 5 bases and 7 bases, with 19 bases remaining between them. The chain's CDR3 is CASSFRLTDLNSPLHF. The CDR3 region has the DNA TGTGCCAGCAGTTTTAGGCTGACAGACCTAAATTCACCCCTCCACTTT.

V is TRBV5-6 and J is TRBJ1-5; D is unresolved. The germline V gene has CDR1 SGHDT and CDR2 YYEEEE. V dropped 0 bases and J dropped 0 bases, with 10 bases sitting between them. The CDR3 runs 16 residues. In DNA form, the CDR3 reads TGTGCCAGCAGCTTGGGGGGAGGTTATAGCAATCAGCCCCAGCATTTT. This sequence encodes CASSLGGGYSNQPQHF.

The rearrangement links TRBV9 to TRBJ2-5; perhaps TRBD2 as D (6 bases). Germline CDR1 reads SGDLS; CDR2 reads YYNGEE. The V end was cut by 4 bases, the J end by 9 bases, with 13 bases between. CDR3 length equals 12 residues. Here the CDR3 reads CASSLGGGSQYF. The CDR3, as DNA: TGTGCCAGCAGCCTGGGGGGAGGCTCCCAGTACTTC.

The rearrangement joins TRBV7-9 to TRBJ1-2; possible D gene TRBD1, 6 bases. V was shortened by 0 bases and J by 2 bases, with 13 bases between the two germline ends. CDR1 is SEHNR, CDR2 FQNEAQ, per germline (reference sequence). The CDR3 is 16 residues long. CDR3 sequence: CASSLADRYPNYGYTF. In DNA form, the CDR3 reads TGTGCCAGCAGCTTAGCCGACAGGTACCCCAACTATGGCTACACCTTC.

J is TRBJ1-6 and V is TRBV11-3; weak D call: TRBD1 (5 bases). V lost 8 bases and J lost 10, with 15 bases in between. CDR1 is SGHNT and CDR2 is YENEEA in the germline V gene. CDR3 length equals 13 residues. The CDR3 spells CASASGGGSPLHF. In nucleotides, the CDR3 is TGTGCCAGCGCGTCGGGGGGAGGATCACCCCTCCACTTT. Looking up the rest from reference TRBV11-3 and TRBJ1-6 gives the full variable domain: EAGVVQSPRYKIIEKKQPVAFWCNPISGHNTLYWYLQNLGQGPELLIRYENEEAVDDSQLPKDRFSAERLKGVDSTLKIQPAELGDSAVYLCASASGGGSPLHFGNGTRLTVT.

This chain links TRBV7-3 with TRBJ2-3; D possibly corresponds to TRBD2 (6 bases). V lost 5 bases and J lost 0, with 15 bases in between. The CDR3 consists of 16 residues. CDR1 and CDR2 from the germline V gene are SGHTA and FQGTGA. CDR3 region: CASSIVAGLSTDTQYF. CDR3 in DNA: TGTGCCAGCAGCATCGTGGCGGGACTTAGCACAGATACGCAGTATTTT.

The V call is TRBV19, the J call TRBJ2-7, with 9 bases aligning to TRBD1. Germline V gene lookup returns CDR1 LNHDA and CDR2 SQIVND (reference sequence). CDR3 length: 15 amino acids. The V gene end was trimmed by 6 bases and the J gene end by 3 bases; junction bases not matched to a gene: 9. CDR3 sequence: CASRRTGQGNYEQYF. The CDR3 bases are TGTGCCAGTAGAAGAACGGGACAGGGAAACTACGAGCAGTACTTC. Combining the CDR3 with reference TRBV19 and TRBJ2-7 gives the whole variable domain DGGITQSPKYLFRKEGQNVTLSCEQNLNHDAMYWYRQDPGQGLRLIYYSQIVNDFQKGDIAEGYSVSREKKESFPLTVTSAQKNPTAFYLCASRRTGQGNYEQYFGPGTRLTVT.

CDR3 residues: CASSAEGTDYNEQFF. CDR3 bases: TGTGCCAGCAGCGCAGAAGGGACAGACTACAATGAGCAGTTCTTC. The V and J genes are TRBV9 and TRBJ2-1; the match to TRBD1 covers 7 bases. CDR3 size: 15 residues. J was trimmed by 3 bases and V by 3 bases; bases with no gene match: 6. The germline V gene has CDR1 SGDLS and CDR2 YYNGEE.

The chain recombines TRBV12-5 with TRBJ2-5; 7 bases are shared with TRBD1. Germline assignment: CDR1 LGHNT and CDR2 FRNRAP. Germline trimming cut 6 bases from V and 2 bases from J; bases unmatched to any gene: 3. The CDR3 is made up of 13 amino acids. Written as DNA, the CDR3 is TGTGCTAGTGGCCGGGACAGTCAAGAGACCCAGTACTTC. It codes for CASGRDSQETQYF.